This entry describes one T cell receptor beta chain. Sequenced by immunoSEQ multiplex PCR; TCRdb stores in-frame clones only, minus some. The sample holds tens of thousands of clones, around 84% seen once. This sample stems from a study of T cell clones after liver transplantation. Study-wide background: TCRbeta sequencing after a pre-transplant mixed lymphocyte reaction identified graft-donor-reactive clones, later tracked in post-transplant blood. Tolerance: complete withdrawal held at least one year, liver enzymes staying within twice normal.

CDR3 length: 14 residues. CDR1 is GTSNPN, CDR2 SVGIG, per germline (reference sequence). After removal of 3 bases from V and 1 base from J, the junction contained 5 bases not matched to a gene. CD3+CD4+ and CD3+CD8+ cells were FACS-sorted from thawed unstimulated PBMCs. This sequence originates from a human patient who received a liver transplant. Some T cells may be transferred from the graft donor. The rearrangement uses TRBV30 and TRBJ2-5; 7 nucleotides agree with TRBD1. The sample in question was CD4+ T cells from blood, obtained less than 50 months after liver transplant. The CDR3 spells CAWSPQGFQETQYF. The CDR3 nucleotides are TGTGCCTGGAGCCCACAGGGGTTCCAAGAGACCCAGTACTTC.